This entry lists 20 T cell receptor beta chains sequenced from one sample in a study of blood T cell repertoires in COVID-19. Sequenced by immunoSEQ multiplex PCR; TCRdb stores in-frame clones only, minus some. The table records a few hundred thousand clones, 80% to 90% of them present only once. Specimen: PBMCs or T cells enriched from blood (not recorded which). The receptor source for this set is a man aged 25-45 years who had recovered from COVID-19.

This clone came up a few times. The chain couples TRBV11-2 to TRBJ2-3; TRBD1 matches 8 bases. The CDR3 spans 16 residues. Germline CDR1 SGHAT, CDR2 FQNNGV. With 4 bases clipped from V and 0 bases from J, the junction kept 6 bases outside the gene matches. CDR3 nucleotides: TGTGCCAGCAGCTCAGACAGGGGCCTTAGCACAGATACGCAGTATTTT. Protein product: CASSSDRGLSTDTQYF. The full variable domain, rest sourced from reference TRBV11-2 and TRBJ2-3, is EAGVAQSPRYKIIEKRQSVAFWCNPISGHATLYWYQQILGQGPKLLIQFQNNGVVDDSQLPKDRFSAERLKGVDSTLKIQPAKLEDSAVYLCASSSDRGLSTDTQYFGPGTRLTVL.

In DNA form, the CDR3 reads TGTGCCAGCACCCGGACAGGCTCCTATAATTCACCCCTCCACTTT. Translating gives CASTRTGSYNSPLHF. This rearrangement joins TRBV27 to TRBJ1-6; 7 bases are shared with TRBD1. Germline CDR1 reads MNHEY; CDR2 reads SMNVEV (reference sequence). The V and J ends lost 7 bases and 0 bases, in that order; junction bases with no gene match: 3. The CDR3 spans 15 residues.

The chain uses TRBV7-9 and TRBJ2-7; 10 bases map to TRBD1. Unmatched junction bases numbered 8, after V lost 7 bases and J lost 8 bases. There are 13 residues in the CDR3. CDR1 and CDR2 (germline): SEHNR, FQNEAQ (reference sequence). CDR3 sequence: CASIGTGDSQQYF. CDR3 nucleotides: TGTGCCAGCATAGGGACAGGGGACAGCCAGCAGTACTTC.

V and J are TRBV29-1 and TRBJ1-1; D is uncertain. The germline CDR1 and CDR2 sequences are SQVTM and ANQGSEA. V shed 3 bases and J shed 1 base, with 6 bases lying between them. This CDR3 is 12 amino acids long. CDR3: CSVEARNTEAFF. In DNA form, the CDR3 reads TGCAGCGTTGAGGCCAGGAACACTGAAGCTTTCTTT.

This sequence joins TRBV4-1 and TRBJ1-6; D gene ambiguous. Trimming pared 0 bases from V and 0 bases from J, leaving 6 bases between. This CDR3 spans 16 amino acids. Looked up from germline, CDR1 is MGHRA and CDR2 is YSYEKL. The CDR3 protein is CASSQDVSSYNSPLHF. In nucleotides, the CDR3 is TGCGCCAGCAGCCAAGACGTGAGCTCCTATAATTCACCCCTCCACTTT.

This chain connects TRBV10-3 to TRBJ1-2; 10 positions agree with TRBD1. J gave up 10 bases and V 4 bases, and 12 bases lay outside the gene matches. The CDR3 covers 15 residues. Germline CDR1 ENHRY, CDR2 SYGVKD. CDR3 DNA: TGTGCCATCAGTGGTCCCGGGACAGGGGATGTTGCCTACACCTTC. Its translation is CAISGPGTGDVAYTF.

This rearrangement joins TRBV18 to TRBJ2-3; 11 nucleotides match TRBD2. V shed 6 bases and J 2 bases; nucleotides not matched to a gene: 4. The CDR3 totals 15 residues. The V gene's germline CDR1 is KGHSH and CDR2 LQKENI. CDR3 DNA: TGTGCCAGCTCTCCGACTAGCGGGAACACAGATACGCAGTATTTT. As protein: CASSPTSGNTDTQYF.

V and J are TRBV7-8 and TRBJ1-2, with 8 positions matching TRBD1. CDR3 size: 14 residues. Per germline, CDR1 SGHVS and CDR2 FQNEAQ. The ends lost 5 bases at V and 4 bases at J; junction bases unmatched: 6. The CDR3 loop reads CASSGGQAPYGYTF. Written as DNA, the CDR3 is TGTGCCAGCAGCGGGGGACAGGCCCCCTATGGCTACACCTTC. Full variable domain (remainder filled in from reference TRBV7-8 and TRBJ1-2): GAGVSQSPRYKVAKRGQDVALRCDPISGHVSLFWYQQALGQGPEFLTYFQNEAQLDKSGLPSDRFFAERPEGSVSTLKIQRTQQEDSAVYLCASSGGQAPYGYTFGSGTRLTVV.

J is TRBJ2-3 and V is TRBV5-1, with 10 bases that match TRBD2. This CDR3 is built from 16 residues. J lost 3 bases, V lost 0 bases, and 4 bases had no gene match. Germline CDR1 and CDR2: SGHRS and YFSETQ. DNA for the CDR3: TGCGCCAGCAGCTTGGGGTCTAGCGGGGGAACAGATACGCAGTATTTT. This gives the protein CASSLGSSGGTDTQYF. Full variable domain (rest looked up from reference TRBV5-1 and TRBJ2-3): KAGVTQTPRYLIKTRGQQVTLSCSPISGHRSVSWYQQTPGQGLQFLFEYFSETQRNKGNFPGRFSGRQFSNSRSEMNVSTLELGDSALYLCASSLGSSGGTDTQYFGPGTRLTVL.

The rearrangement links TRBV3-1 (or the pseudogene TRBV3-2) to TRBJ2-7, with TRBD2 matching over 7 bases. V trimming: 0 bases; J trimming: 2 bases; junction bases outside the gene matches: 10. Germline lookup yields CDR1 LGHDT and CDR2 YNNKEL (reference sequence). The CDR3 is made up of 17 amino acids. CDR3 region: CASSQDGFRGGPYEQYF. The CDR3 DNA reads TGTGCCAGCAGCCAAGATGGATTTCGGGGAGGGCCCTACGAGCAGTACTTC.

The CDR3 nucleotides read TGTGCCAGCAGCGCGGATGCCGGGACAGGGTCTGTTTCCGGGGAGCTGTTTTTT. Residues: CASSADAGTGSVSGELFF. V gene TRBV9 combines with J gene TRBJ2-2, with 9 bases matching TRBD1. The CDR3 consists of 18 residues. Germline V gives CDR1 SGDLS, CDR2 YYNGEE. The junction had 15 bases not matched to a gene; V was cut back by 3 bases and J by 6 bases.

The gene calls are TRBV7-9 and TRBJ2-1, with TRBD2 matching 7 bases. V shed 2 bases, J shed 3 bases, and the junction held 4 bases outside the gene matches. Per germline, CDR1 SEHNR and CDR2 FQNEAQ (reference sequence). The CDR3 is 15 residues long. The CDR3 DNA reads TGTGCCAGCAGCTTATGGCAGCGGGACTACAATGAGCAGTTCTTC. Amino acid sequence: CASSLWQRDYNEQFF.

The rearrangement links TRBV28 to TRBJ2-1; no definite D call. Trimming removed 2 bases at V and 9 bases at J, with 8 bases between. CDR3 size: 12 residues. CDR1 MDHEN and CDR2 SYDVKM come from the germline V gene. CDR3 nucleotide sequence: TGTGCCAGCAGTTTAAGGAGATCTGAGCAGTTCTTC. Protein: CASSLRRSEQFF.

V and J are TRBV4-3 and TRBJ1-4; D uncertain. This CDR3 has 17 amino acids. Germline lookup yields CDR1 LGHNA and CDR2 YSLEER. Trimming left V 0 bases short and J 0 bases short, with 11 bases between. The CDR3 reads CASSQDVQAATNEKLFF. CDR3 coding DNA: TGCGCCAGCAGCCAAGATGTGCAGGCCGCAACTAATGAAAAACTGTTTTTT.

The V call is TRBV9, the J call TRBJ2-7; D uncertain. This CDR3 is 12 amino acids long. Germline V CDR1 and CDR2: SGDLS, YYNGEE. V shed 0 bases and J shed 9 bases, with 10 bases lying between them. CDR3 bases: TGTGCCAGCAGCGTAGGTGGTTTCGGGCAGTACTTC. Protein: CASSVGGFGQYF.

A single count supports this clone. The genes are TRBV6-6 and TRBJ2-3; 7 bases align to TRBD1. Trimming cost V 4 bases and J 2 bases; bases outside gene matches: 3. Germline CDR1 is MNHNY and CDR2 is SVGAGI (reference sequence). The CDR3 totals 14 residues. This CDR3 is CASSWDSPTDTQYF. The CDR3 coding sequence is TGTGCCAGCAGTTGGGACAGCCCCACAGATACGCAGTATTTT.

The chain employs TRBV10-2 and TRBJ2-7, with TRBD1 as a possible D gene (6 bases). With 2 bases removed from V and 10 bases from J, the gap between germline ends came to 9 bases. The CDR3 totals 11 residues. Germline CDR1 reads WSHSY; CDR2 reads SAAADI. DNA for the CDR3: TGCGCCAGCAGTGAGGGACAGAGTCAGTACTTC. It is translated as CASSEGQSQYF.

The genes are TRBV5-6 and TRBJ1-2, with TRBD1 identical over 7 bases. This CDR3 is built from 17 residues. The ends lost 2 bases at V and 0 bases at J; junction bases unmatched: 10. Germline lookup yields CDR1 SGHDT and CDR2 YYEEEE. Here the CDR3 reads CASSFGLWDRANYGYTF. The CDR3 DNA reads as TGTGCCAGCAGCTTTGGCCTCTGGGACAGAGCTAACTATGGCTACACCTTC.

The V gene is TRBV6-2 or TRBV6-3, the J gene TRBJ1-5; the match to TRBD1 covers 7 bases. Germline V gene lookup returns CDR1 MNHEY and CDR2 SVGEGT. After removal of 5 bases from V and 3 bases from J, the junction contained 13 bases not matched to a gene. The CDR3 length is 17 residues. CDR3 coding DNA: TGTGCCAGCAGTCCCCGACAGGGCGGCTTTTCCAATCAGCCCCAGCATTTT. This gives the protein CASSPRQGGFSNQPQHF.

J is TRBJ2-6 and V is TRBV10-3; 15 bases are a match to TRBD2. This CDR3 is 18 amino acids long. The trim removed 6 bases at V and 0 bases at J, leaving 3 bases unmatched. CDR1 is ENHRY and CDR2 is SYGVKD in the germline V gene. The CDR3 is CAIRRGLAGGSGANVLTF. As DNA, the CDR3 is TGTGCCATCAGGAGGGGACTAGCGGGAGGCTCTGGGGCCAACGTCCTGACTTTC.